One and the same sample provided the 23 T cell receptor beta chains below, sequenced in a study of blood T cell repertoires in COVID-19. TCRdb keeps only in-frame clones here, not all; method: immunoSEQ multiplex PCR. The sample shows 75,000 to 90,000 clones, 90% of them seen only once. The source material was peripheral blood. These receptor sequences come from a woman in her 50s in a cohort sampled during active COVID-19.

The V call is TRBV27, the J call TRBJ2-3; no clear D gene. This CDR3 region has 12 residues. Germline V lookup: CDR1 MNHEY, CDR2 SMNVEV (reference sequence). Deletions cut 6 bases from V and 2 bases from J, with 6 bases between. Here the CDR3 reads CASRDFTDTQYF. CDR3 coding DNA: TGTGCCAGCAGAGACTTCACAGATACGCAGTATTTT.

V is TRBV29-1 and J is TRBJ1-1; D may be TRBD1 (6 bases). V lost 8 bases to trimming and J lost 1 base, with 17 bases between them. The germline CDR1 and CDR2 sequences are SQVTM and ANQGSEA. CDR3 size: 14 residues. CDR3 sequence (DNA): TGCAGCTCAAACCCGGGAGGGGGGAACACTGAAGCTTTCTTT. Translating gives CSSNPGGGNTEAFF.

This sequence joins TRBV29-1 and TRBJ2-1; the D gene is possibly TRBD2 (5 bases). Germline CDR1 is SQVTM and CDR2 is ANQGSEA. CDR3 length: 14 amino acids. Trimming stripped 7 bases from V and 0 bases from J, with 13 bases between. The CDR3: CSARGQFSYNEQFF. The CDR3 nucleotides read TGCAGCGCCCGAGGGCAGTTCTCCTACAATGAGCAGTTCTTC.

The genes are TRBV27 and TRBJ2-3; 7 bases fit TRBD1. The CDR3 has 16 residues. With V trimmed by 4 bases and J by 3 bases, 10 bases remained unmatched. The V gene's germline CDR1 is MNHEY and CDR2 SMNVEV (reference sequence). This chain's CDR3 is CASSSYTGVSTDTQYF. CDR3 nucleotides: TGTGCCAGCAGTTCCTACACAGGGGTCTCTACAGATACGCAGTATTTT.

This CDR3 is CAWSGTGSGYTF. CDR3 DNA: TGTGCCTGGAGTGGAACAGGATCCGGCTACACCTTC. This chain uses TRBV30 with TRBJ1-2; D is perhaps TRBD1 (5 bases). CDR1 and CDR2 from the germline V gene are GTSNPN and SVGIG (reference sequence). Trimming took off 1 base at V and 8 bases at J, with 11 bases between the two ends. This CDR3 region has 12 residues.

CDR3 sequence reads: CASSQGQGRVEKLFF. CDR3 sequence (DNA): TGCGCCAGCAGCCAGGGACAGGGACGTGTTGAAAAACTGTTTTTT. The V and J genes are TRBV4-1 and TRBJ1-4, with 9 bases fitting TRBD1. Germline CDR1 reads MGHRA; CDR2 reads YSYEKL. Trimming removed 3 bases from V and 7 bases from J; junction bases left unmatched: 6. The CDR3 covers 15 residues.

The chain links TRBV9 to TRBJ2-1; no definite D call. This CDR3 comprises 12 residues. From germline, CDR1 is SGDLS and CDR2 YYNGEE. Trimming removed 4 bases from V and 7 bases from J, with 9 bases in between. The CDR3 DNA reads as TGTGCCAGCAGCCCCCAGTTGAATGAGCAGTTCTTC. Its translation is CASSPQLNEQFF. The entire variable domain, with the rest obtained from reference TRBV9 and TRBJ2-1, is as follows: DSGVTQTPKHLITATGQRVTLRCSPRSGDLSVYWYQQSLDQGLQFLIQYYNGEERAKGNILERFSAQQFPDLHSELNLSSLELGDSALYFCASSPQLNEQFFGPGTRLTVL.

The V and J genes are TRBV18 and TRBJ1-1; 10 bases fit TRBD1. The CDR3 runs to 14 residues. Germline V lookup: CDR1 KGHSH, CDR2 LQKENI. V shed 4 bases and J 4 bases; nucleotides not matched to a gene: 3. The DNA for the CDR3 is TGTGCCAGCTCACTCCGGGACAGGGGCACTGAAGCTTTCTTT. Translated, it gives CASSLRDRGTEAFF.

This clone came up once. The junction and the germline gene differ at one end; a read error may be behind it. CDR3 in DNA: TGTGCCAGCAGCCAAGATACAGGTACGCAGTATTTT. Translating gives CASSQDTGTQYF. This sequence joins TRBV3-1 (or the pseudogene TRBV3-2) and TRBJ2-3, with D perhaps TRBD1 (5 bases). The germline CDR1 and CDR2 sequences are LGHDT and YNNKEL (reference sequence). The length of the CDR3 is 12 residues.

This chain uses TRBV2 with TRBJ1-1; D unresolved. The germline gives CDR1 SNHLY, CDR2 FYNNEI. Trimming removed 4 bases from V and 7 bases from J, with 16 bases in between. CDR3 length equals 14 residues. CDR3 DNA sequence: TGTGCCAGCAGTGCACAGACCCTACAAGATGAAGCTTTCTTT. It is translated as CASSAQTLQDEAFF.

The rearrangement uses TRBV7-3 and TRBJ2-3; TRBD1 agrees at 12 bases. After removal of 4 bases from V and 3 bases from J, the junction contained 8 bases not matched to a gene. Germline CDR1 and CDR2: SGHTA and FQGTGA. This CDR3 contains 17 residues. The CDR3: CASSSTGTGGATDTQYF. In DNA, the CDR3 is TGTGCCAGCAGCTCTACCGGGACAGGGGGCGCAACAGATACGCAGTATTTT.

The chain's CDR3 is CASSYQGQGRGYTF. The CDR3 nucleotides are TGTGCCAGCAGTTACCAGGGACAGGGGCGCGGCTACACCTTC. The genes are TRBV6-5 and TRBJ1-2; 10 nucleotides agree with TRBD1. V gave up 2 bases and J gave up 8 bases; unmatched junction bases: 5. Looked up from germline, CDR1 is MNHEY and CDR2 is SVGAGI. This CDR3 has 14 residues.

V usage is TRBV28 and J usage is TRBJ1-2; TRBD1 agrees at 7 bases. This CDR3 is 15 amino acids long. The germline V gene has CDR1 MDHEN and CDR2 SYDVKM. V gave up 2 bases and J gave up 3 bases; unmatched junction bases: 6. CDR3 sequence: CASSLGGTEDYGYTF. DNA for the CDR3: TGTGCCAGCAGTTTAGGCGGGACAGAGGACTATGGCTACACCTTC.

The chain uses TRBV4-2 and TRBJ2-7, with D perhaps matching TRBD1 (7 bases). V lost 0 bases and J 4 bases, leaving 13 bases between the germline ends. CDR3 length equals 15 residues. Germline V gene lookup returns CDR1 LGHNA and CDR2 YNFKEQ. The CDR3 sequence: CASSQDRAGGYEQYF. For the CDR3, the DNA is TGTGCCAGCAGCCAAGATCGGGCAGGGGGGTACGAGCAGTACTTC.

For the CDR3, the DNA is TGCGCCAGCAGCTCTGCGCGGGCCTCGAGCGAGCAGTACTTC. This sequence encodes CASSSARASSEQYF. The chain joins TRBV5-1 to TRBJ2-7, with D possibly matching TRBD2 (5 bases). The CDR3 contains 14 residues. V was trimmed by 3 bases and J by 6 bases, leaving 16 bases between them. Germline CDR1 SGHRS, CDR2 YFSETQ.

This sequence joins TRBV9 and TRBJ2-7; a possible D gene is TRBD1 (6 bases). The V end lost 4 bases, the J end lost 3 bases, and 14 bases lay between the germline ends. The CDR3 sequence is 14 residues long. Germline values: CDR1 SGDLS, CDR2 YYNGEE. The CDR3 region is CASSPPGTIYEQYF. CDR3 in DNA: TGTGCCAGCAGCCCCCCTGGGACAATCTACGAGCAGTACTTC.

The V and J genes are TRBV28 and TRBJ2-7, with D perhaps TRBD1 (6 bases). From germline, CDR1 is MDHEN and CDR2 SYDVKM. The V and J ends lost 8 bases and 2 bases respectively, with 16 bases between them. CDR3 size: 14 residues. CDR3 in amino acids: CASSLGGRTYEQYF. The CDR3 DNA is TGTGCCAGCTCCCTAGGGGGAAGGACCTACGAGCAGTACTTC.

V usage is TRBV5-3 and J usage is TRBJ1-4; D not certain. TRBV5-3 falls under the ORF class, with uncertain function. This CDR3 is 13 amino acids long. V lost 5 bases and J lost 2, with 7 bases in between. The DNA of the CDR3 is TGTGCCAGAAGTCTACGCACTAATGAAAAACTGTTTTTT. As protein: CARSLRTNEKLFF.

This chain links TRBV28 with TRBJ1-2; a weak D match, TRBD1 (6 bases). Trimming took 5 bases from V and 5 from J, leaving 9 bases between them. Germline V gene sequence: CDR1 MDHEN, CDR2 SYDVKM. This CDR3 contains 12 residues. In DNA, the CDR3 is TGTGCCAGCAGTGTAGGACAGTATGGCTACACCTTC. It is translated as CASSVGQYGYTF.

The J gene is TRBJ2-1, the V gene TRBV6-1; TRBD2 matches 10 bases. The germline V gene has CDR1 MNHNS and CDR2 SASEGT. This CDR3 contains 19 residues. The V segment lost 4 bases and the J segment 3 bases; nucleotides outside the gene matches: 15. CDR3 in amino acids: CASSGPLPSGRKIYNEQFF. The CDR3 bases are TGTGCCAGCAGTGGGCCTCTCCCTAGCGGGAGAAAGATCTACAATGAGCAGTTCTTC.

The V and J genes are TRBV19 and TRBJ2-1; weak D call: TRBD2 (6 bases). The V gene lost 2 bases and the J gene lost 3 bases, with 11 bases spanning the gap. Germline V CDR1 and CDR2: LNHDA, SQIVND (reference sequence). The CDR3 has 15 residues. The CDR3 is CASSIMEGYYNEQFF. The CDR3 DNA reads as TGTGCCAGTAGTATAATGGAGGGCTACTACAATGAGCAGTTCTTC.

CDR3 coding DNA: TGTGCCAGCAGGGTAGGGGGTGGACAGGGAGATTCACCCCTCCACTTT. This translates into CASRVGGGQGDSPLHF. The gene calls are TRBV28 and TRBJ1-6; 8 bases are a match to TRBD1. The V segment lost 6 bases and the J segment 8 bases; nucleotides outside the gene matches: 12. Germline V lookup: CDR1 MDHEN, CDR2 SYDVKM. CDR3 length: 16 amino acids.

This clone was detected once. V is TRBV5-1 and J is TRBJ2-5; the match to TRBD1 covers 8 bases. Germline CDR1 and CDR2: SGHRS and YFSETQ. This CDR3 contains 14 residues. The ends lost 2 bases at V and 3 bases at J; junction bases unmatched: 3. CDR3 bases: TGCGCCAGCAGCTTAGGACAGGGAGAAGAGACCCAGTACTTC. This gives the protein CASSLGQGEETQYF.